This T cell receptor beta chain originates from a study of blood T cell repertoires in COVID-19. Study-wide background: The United States, Italy and Spain were the sources of the acute and convalescent COVID-19 samples.

This clone was seen just once. Germline loops: CDR1 MNHEY, CDR2 SVGEGT. The CDR3 runs to 13 residues. V lost 4 bases, J lost 3 bases, and 9 bases lay in between. Per the authors' pipeline: Cell counts per sample came from amplifying reference gene primers. Sequenced by immunoSEQ multiplex PCR; TCRdb stores in-frame clones only, minus some. That table is the source of V, J and clone size, and D and trimming were worked out from the DNA. This sample carries 150,000 to 200,000 clones, around nine tenths of them seen once, and the ten largest clones take over 3.5%. The chain combines TRBV6-2 or TRBV6-3 with TRBJ1-2; D might be TRBD1 (5 bases). The sequenced material came from peripheral blood. The sequence was obtained from a young man with active or convalescent COVID-19. CDR3 coding DNA: TGTGCCAGCAGTTTGGGGGGGGACTATGGCTACACCTTC. This encodes CASSLGGDYGYTF.